This passage covers 2 T cell receptor beta chains from one sample sequenced in a study of long-term antiretroviral therapy in people with HIV. Sequencing relied on immunoSEQ assay v3.0, run at survey level. Sequencing used immunoSEQ multiplex PCR; TCRdb keeps in-frame clones, though not all of them. This table has about 30,000 clones, about four fifths appearing once. Sequenced material: unsorted PBMCs, taken 3 years after starting antiretroviral therapy. These receptors came from a man in his forties with HIV.

Only a few counts were recorded for this clone. The rearrangement uses TRBV4-2 and TRBJ2-2; TRBD2 matches at 11 bases. Germline V gene sequence: CDR1 LGHNA, CDR2 YNFKEQ. J lost 4 bases, V lost 4 bases, and 8 bases had no gene match. CDR3 size: 17 residues. The CDR3 sequence is CASSRPLAGEPTGELFF. CDR3 in DNA: TGTGCCAGCAGCCGACCACTAGCGGGGGAACCCACCGGGGAGCTGTTTTTT.

This rearrangement joins TRBV10-3 to TRBJ1-3, with D unresolved. V shed 10 bases and J shed 2 bases, with 9 bases lying between them. CDR1 is ENHRY and CDR2 is SYGVKD in the germline V gene. The CDR3 is made up of 12 amino acids. DNA of the CDR3: TGTGCCACCACTAGGGCTGGAAACACCATATATTTT. Amino acid sequence: CATTRAGNTIYF.